One and the same sample provided the 23 T cell receptor beta chains below, sequenced in a study of cytomegalovirus exposure and HLA in healthy donors. A multiplex PCR was run with 60 Vbeta primers and 13 Jbeta primers. The assay was immunoSEQ multiplex PCR, and TCRdb's table has in-frame clones only and misses some. Of about 230,000 clones listed, roughly four fifths are singletons. The sample was PBMCs. The receptors were gathered from a woman between 35 and 50 years old in good health and CMV-seronegative.

This chain joins TRBV19 and TRBJ1-5, with 9 positions matching TRBD1. The CDR3 extends over 16 amino acids. Germline V CDR1 and CDR2: LNHDA, SQIVND (reference sequence). The V gene end was trimmed by 5 bases and the J gene end by 6 bases; junction bases not matched to a gene: 11. The CDR3, as DNA: TGTGCCAGTAGTGCAGACTTAGGGGGACAGGGTCAGCCCCAGCATTTT. It yields the protein CASSADLGGQGQPQHF.

This clone was observed a single time. The gene calls are TRBV5-4 and TRBJ1-4; 9 bases line up with TRBD1. The J segment lost 6 bases and the V segment lost 4 bases, leaving 7 bases of the junction unmatched. This CDR3 contains 15 residues. CDR1 and CDR2 (germline): SGHNT, YYREEE (reference sequence). In nucleotides, the CDR3 is TGTGCCAGCAGCCCACCCGGGACAGGGTATGAAAAACTGTTTTTT. This codes for CASSPPGTGYEKLFF.

This rearrangement joins TRBV7-2 to TRBJ1-1; D is perhaps TRBD1 (5 bases). The CDR3 is 14 residues long. Germline CDR1 reads SGHTA; CDR2 reads FQGNSA. Trimming stripped 3 bases from V and 5 bases from J, with 13 bases between. This CDR3 reads CASSLVGGGTEAFF. CDR3 DNA: TGTGCCAGCAGCTTGGTCGGGGGGGGGACTGAAGCTTTCTTT.

The chain combines TRBV5-6 with TRBJ2-5, with TRBD2 identical over 7 bases. CDR1 is SGHDT, CDR2 YYEEEE, per germline. V lost 0 bases to trimming and J lost 5 bases; unmatched junction nucleotides: 7. This CDR3 comprises 15 residues. For the CDR3, the DNA is TGTGCCAGCAGCTTGGCCACTAGCGATGGTGAGACCCAGTACTTC. Its protein is CASSLATSDGETQYF.

This chain joins TRBV9 and TRBJ1-1; a weak D match, TRBD1 (5 bases). With 3 bases removed from V and 4 bases from J, the gap between germline ends came to 10 bases. This CDR3 contains 13 residues. The germline CDR1 and CDR2 sequences are SGDLS and YYNGEE. CDR3 protein: CASSEGVRTEAFF. The DNA of the CDR3 is TGTGCCAGCAGCGAAGGGGTTCGCACTGAAGCTTTCTTT.

This chain uses TRBV7-9 with TRBJ2-7; the match to TRBD2 covers 7 bases. CDR3 length: 15 residues. From germline, CDR1 is SEHNR and CDR2 FQNEAQ (reference sequence). With V trimmed by 5 bases and J by 2 bases, 9 bases remained unmatched. CDR3 amino acids: CASSPLRGTPYEQYF. In nucleotides, the CDR3 is TGTGCCAGCAGCCCTCTGCGGGGGACCCCCTACGAGCAGTACTTC.

The chain has TRBV7-6 and TRBJ2-5; possible D gene TRBD2, 5 bases. CDR1 SGHVS and CDR2 FNYEAQ come from the germline V gene. The CDR3 is made up of 15 amino acids. Trimming left V 0 bases short and J 4 bases short, with 12 bases between. In DNA form, the CDR3 reads TGTGCCAGCAGCTTAGCGAACGGGGTGAGAGAGACCCAGTACTTC. Protein: CASSLANGVRETQYF.

The chain employs TRBV9 and TRBJ1-4; D is perhaps TRBD1 (6 bases). CDR1 and CDR2 (germline): SGDLS, YYNGEE. Trimming left V 4 bases short and J 0 bases short, with 16 bases between. This CDR3 comprises 17 residues. The CDR3 sequence is CASSSEGGKATNEKLFF. The DNA for the CDR3 is TGTGCCAGCAGCTCAGAGGGGGGGAAGGCAACTAATGAAAAACTGTTTTTT.

The chain couples TRBV19 to TRBJ1-2; D might be TRBD1 (5 bases). The V end was cut by 7 bases, the J end by 2 bases, with 8 bases between. The CDR3 spans 12 residues. Per the germline V gene, CDR1 is LNHDA and CDR2 is SQIVND (reference sequence). The CDR3 region has the DNA TGTGCCAGTAATCCAGGGAACTATGGCTACACCTTC. Translated: CASNPGNYGYTF.

The sample holds a few counts of this clone. The V call is TRBV19, the J call TRBJ2-3, with no clear D. Germline V gives CDR1 LNHDA, CDR2 SQIVND (reference sequence). This CDR3 is 14 amino acids long. V lost 3 bases and J 1 base, leaving 8 bases between the germline ends. The CDR3 DNA reads TGTGCCAGTAGTATCAGTGTTGGCACAGATACGCAGTATTTT. Encoded protein: CASSISVGTDTQYF.

The chain joins TRBV14 to TRBJ2-1; 9 positions agree with TRBD2. V gave up 0 bases and J gave up 3 bases; unmatched junction bases: 6. In germline, CDR1 is SGHDN, CDR2 FVKESK. The CDR3 sequence is 17 residues long. CDR3 sequence reads: CASSQDLAGGYYNEQFF. DNA for the CDR3: TGTGCCAGCAGCCAAGATCTTGCGGGGGGGTACTACAATGAGCAGTTCTTC.

This sequence joins TRBV7-3 and TRBJ2-7; perhaps TRBD1 as D (5 bases). Germline CDR1 and CDR2: SGHTA and FQGTGA. The CDR3 consists of 17 residues. Trimming took 4 bases from V and 6 from J, leaving 25 bases between them. Written as DNA, the CDR3 is TGTGCCAGCAGCTACTCCCCCCCCCTAGGGGCCCCCCGCGAGCAGTACTTC. As protein: CASSYSPPLGAPREQYF.

The CDR3 is CASSGYQGSNQPQHF. CDR3 in DNA: TGTGCCAGCAGCGGATATCAGGGTAGCAATCAGCCCCAGCATTTT. The chain carries TRBV5-8 and TRBJ1-5; D might be TRBD1 (5 bases). The germline CDR1 and CDR2 sequences are SGHTS and YDEGEE. V was trimmed by 4 bases and J by 0 bases, leaving 11 bases between them. The CDR3 consists of 15 residues.

The chain recombines TRBV7-2 with TRBJ2-2; 7 bases align to TRBD1. Per the germline V gene, CDR1 is SGHTA and CDR2 is FQGNSA. V gave up 1 base and J gave up 5 bases; unmatched junction bases: 7. This CDR3 is 16 amino acids long. The CDR3 spells CASSLVVTGRTGELFF. In DNA, the CDR3 is TGTGCCAGCAGCTTAGTCGTGACAGGGCGGACCGGGGAGCTGTTTTTT. The full variable domain, rest sourced from reference TRBV7-2 and TRBJ2-2, is GAGVSQSPSNKVTEKGKDVELRCDPISGHTALYWYRQSLGQGLEFLIYFQGNSAPDKSGLPSDRFSAERTGGSVSTLTIQRTQQEDSAVYLCASSLVVTGRTGELFFGEGSRLTVL.

The chain is built from TRBV7-8 and TRBJ1-3; weak D call: TRBD1 (6 bases). The V gene's germline CDR1 is SGHVS and CDR2 FQNEAQ. Trimming shortened V by 0 bases and J by 4 bases, and 13 bases separated the two germline ends. This CDR3 has 16 amino acids. The DNA for the CDR3 is TGTGCCAGCAGCTTAGCCCCACAGGGTCCAGGAAACACCATATATTTT. This encodes CASSLAPQGPGNTIYF.

This clone occurred once. This sequence joins TRBV30 and TRBJ1-5, with D unclear. This CDR3 contains 15 residues. Germline-derived CDR1 and CDR2 are GTSNPN and SVGIG (reference sequence). V dropped 1 base and J dropped 5 bases, with 15 bases sitting between them. This CDR3 reads CAWSESVRGDQPQHF. The CDR3 nucleotides are TGTGCCTGGAGTGAATCAGTGCGGGGAGATCAGCCCCAGCATTTT. The complete variable domain, with remaining parts taken from reference TRBV30 and TRBJ1-5, reads SQTIHQWPATLVQPVGSPLSLECTVEGTSNPNLYWYRQAAGRGLQLLFYSVGIGQISSEVPQNLSASRPQDRQFILSSKKLLLSDSGFYLCAWSESVRGDQPQHFGDGTRLSIL.

The chain links TRBV11-3 to TRBJ1-4; a possible D gene is TRBD1 (6 bases). The CDR3 extends over 15 amino acids. The germline CDR1 and CDR2 sequences are SGHNT and YENEEA. The germline V and J ends were trimmed by 4 bases and 8 bases, with 17 bases remaining between them. The CDR3 loop is CASSSPTGPQEKLFF. The CDR3 DNA is TGTGCCAGCAGCTCCCCGACAGGACCCCAGGAAAAACTGTTTTTT.

On this clone: One end of the junction does not line up with germline, which may come from a read error. The chain couples TRBV2 to TRBJ2-7; D is perhaps TRBD1 (5 bases). The germline CDR1 and CDR2 sequences are SNHLY and FYNNEI. The CDR3 covers 11 residues. As DNA, the CDR3 is TGTGCCAGCTCGGTCACCACCAGGGTACACTTC. Translation gives CASSVTTRVHF.

J is TRBJ2-7 and V is TRBV11-2; the D gene is possibly TRBD1 (6 bases). Trimming pared 8 bases from V and 3 bases from J, leaving 14 bases between. Germline CDR1 and CDR2: SGHAT and FQNNGV. This CDR3 comprises 13 residues. CDR3 DNA: TGTGCCAGCGTTGAGGGGGAGAACTACGAGCAGTACTTC. This sequence encodes CASVEGENYEQYF.

The V and J genes are TRBV6-5 and TRBJ2-1, with 7 bases that match TRBD1. The CDR3 runs to 15 residues. The germline gives CDR1 MNHEY, CDR2 SVGAGI. Trimming at V came to 0 bases and at J to 4 bases, leaving 3 bases not matched to a gene. CDR3 sequence reads: CASSYSWDRYNEQFF. CDR3 nucleotide sequence: TGTGCCAGCAGTTACTCATGGGACAGATACAATGAGCAGTTCTTC.

The chain carries TRBV30 and TRBJ2-3; unclear D gene. CDR1 is GTSNPN, CDR2 SVGIG, per germline (reference sequence). The germline V and J ends were trimmed by 1 base and 2 bases, with 4 bases remaining between them. CDR3 size: 12 residues. The CDR3 nucleotides are TGTGCCTGGAGTGCAAACACAGATACGCAGTATTTT. It translates to CAWSANTDTQYF. The full variable domain, completed using reference TRBV30 and TRBJ2-3, is SQTIHQWPATLVQPVGSPLSLECTVEGTSNPNLYWYRQAAGRGLQLLFYSVGIGQISSEVPQNLSASRPQDRQFILSSKKLLLSDSGFYLCAWSANTDTQYFGPGTRLTVL.

This chain joins TRBV2 and TRBJ2-5, with a possible D match to TRBD2 (6 bases). Germline CDR1 and CDR2: SNHLY and FYNNEI. The CDR3 is 13 amino acids. V was clipped by 6 bases and J by 5 bases, with 13 bases between them. CDR3 residues: CASSSGGRETQYF. Here the CDR3 DNA reads TGTGCCAGCAGCTCCGGGGGACGGGAGACCCAGTACTTC.

This clone has more than one count but fewer than ten. The chain employs TRBV2 and TRBJ1-1, with D hard to call. CDR3 length: 12 residues. Trimming shortened V by 6 bases and J by 8 bases, and 13 bases separated the two germline ends. From germline, CDR1 is SNHLY and CDR2 FYNNEI. The CDR3 sequence is CASSALPGEAFF. CDR3 nucleotides: TGTGCCAGCAGCGCCTTACCGGGGGAAGCTTTCTTT.